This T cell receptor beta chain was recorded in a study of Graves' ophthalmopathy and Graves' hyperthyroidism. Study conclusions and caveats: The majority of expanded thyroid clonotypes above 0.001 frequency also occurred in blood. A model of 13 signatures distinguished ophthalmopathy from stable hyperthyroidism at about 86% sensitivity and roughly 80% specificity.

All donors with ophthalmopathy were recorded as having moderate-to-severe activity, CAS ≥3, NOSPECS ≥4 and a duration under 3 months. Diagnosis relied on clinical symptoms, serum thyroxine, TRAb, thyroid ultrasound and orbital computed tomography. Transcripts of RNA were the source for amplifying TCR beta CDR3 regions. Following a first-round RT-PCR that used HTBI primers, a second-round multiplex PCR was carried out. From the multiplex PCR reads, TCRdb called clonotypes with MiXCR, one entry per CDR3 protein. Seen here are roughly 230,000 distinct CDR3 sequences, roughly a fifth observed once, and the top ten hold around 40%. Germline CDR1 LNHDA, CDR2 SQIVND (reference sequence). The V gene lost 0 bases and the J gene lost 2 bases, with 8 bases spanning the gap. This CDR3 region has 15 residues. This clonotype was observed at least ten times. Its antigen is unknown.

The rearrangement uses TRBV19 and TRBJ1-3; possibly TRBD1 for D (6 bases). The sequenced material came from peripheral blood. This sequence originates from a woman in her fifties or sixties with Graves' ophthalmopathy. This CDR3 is CASSIDGGPGNTIYF. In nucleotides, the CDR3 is TGTGCCAGTAGTATAGACGGGGGGCCTGGAAACACCATATATTTT.